This T cell receptor (beta chain) was captured by sequencing in a study of tumor-infiltrating lymphocytes in primary liver carcinoma. Background on the study: Samples produced roughly 3.65 to 7.5 million productive TCRbeta reads, comparable across tissue types. Study conclusions and caveats: Tumor region pairs showed greater overlap than either tumor-adjacent or tumor-blood pairs did.

Priming with a constant-region primer yielded TCR beta cDNA from 450 to 550 ng total RNA. The TCR beta library was amplified through three nested multiplex PCR rounds in a modified ARM-PCR procedure. Use of TRBV1-TRBV30 forward primers with a C-beta reverse primer characterized the first two PCR rounds, which lasted around 11 cycles each. TCRdb recomputed calls from the multiplex PCR reads with MiXCR, one row per CDR3 protein. Among some 120,000 distinct CDR3 sequences listed, about 68% were seen once. This clonotype was counted a few times. The target antigen is unknown. At one end the junction does not follow the germline gene, possibly because of a read error. Co-extracting RNA and DNA was done with roughly 17-34 mg of unsorted bulk tissue as input. The CDR3 spans 13 residues.

The sequenced sample was liver tumor tissue from sampling region 1. The subset: tumor region T1, superior pole. The clonotype originates from an older woman with primary liver carcinoma and hepatitis B virus infection. This chain uses TRBV12-3 or TRBV12-4 with TRBJ2-2; no clear D. The CDR3: CASSLVNTVELFF. The CDR3 nucleotides read TGTGCCAGCAGTTTAGTCAACACCGTGGAGCTGTTTTTT.